These 4 T cell receptor beta chains were all obtained from the same sample, sequenced in a study of T cells in Graves' hyperthyroidism and ophthalmopathy. Researchers took RNA transcripts and amplified the TCR beta CDR3 regions from them. During a first-round RT-PCR of the TCR CDR3, the HTBI primer set was used. TCRdb redid the calling of the multiplex PCR reads with MiXCR, one entry per CDR3 protein. The table includes 600,000 to 650,000 distinct CDR3 sequences, 16% detected once. Specimen: blood. These receptors were collected from a woman younger than 45 with Graves' hyperthyroidism.

This clonotype has ten or more counts. The CDR3 DNA is TGTGCCAGCAGCCAATATTTAGAGACCCAGTACTTC. As protein: CASSQYLETQYF. V and J are TRBV3-1 and TRBJ2-5, with D unresolved. The germline V gene has CDR1 LGHDT and CDR2 YNNKEL (reference sequence). This CDR3 spans 12 amino acids. Trimming took off 2 bases at V and 4 bases at J, with 5 bases between the two ends.

This clonotype occurred many times. The chain combines TRBV28 with TRBJ1-1; maybe TRBD1 (5 bases). There are 14 residues in the CDR3. Germline values: CDR1 MDHEN, CDR2 SYDVKM. The V gene lost 2 bases and the J gene lost 4 bases, with 11 bases spanning the gap. The CDR3 nucleotides read TGTGCCAGCAGTTTAGGGGGACTTGGCACTGAAGCTTTCTTT. Amino acid sequence: CASSLGGLGTEAFF.

J is TRBJ1-6 and V is TRBV13; 7 nucleotides line up with TRBD1. The CDR3 is made up of 14 amino acids. Per the germline V gene, CDR1 is PRHDT and CDR2 is FYEKMQ (reference sequence). Trimming took 4 bases from V and 6 from J; bases not matched to a gene: 3. CDR3 nucleotide sequence: TGTGCCAGCAGCTCGACAGGGACTAATTCACCCCTCCACTTT. Encoded protein: CASSSTGTNSPLHF. Full variable domain (remainder filled in from reference TRBV13 and TRBJ1-6): AAGVIQSPRHLIKEKRETATLKCYPIPRHDTVYWYQQGPGQDPQFLISFYEKMQSDKGSIPDRFSAQQFSDYHSELNMSSLELGDSALYFCASSSTGTNSPLHFGNGTRLTVT.

As regards this clonotype: Its ends do not fully match the called genes, so a read error is possible. This rearrangement joins TRBV7-7 to TRBJ2-5; TRBD1 agrees at 7 bases. The CDR3 covers 13 residues. Germline assignment: CDR1 SSHAT and CDR2 FNYEAQ (reference sequence). As DNA, the CDR3 is TGTGCTAGCAGCCTCGGACAGGTCCAGACCCAGTACTTC. It yields the protein CASSLGQVQTQYF.